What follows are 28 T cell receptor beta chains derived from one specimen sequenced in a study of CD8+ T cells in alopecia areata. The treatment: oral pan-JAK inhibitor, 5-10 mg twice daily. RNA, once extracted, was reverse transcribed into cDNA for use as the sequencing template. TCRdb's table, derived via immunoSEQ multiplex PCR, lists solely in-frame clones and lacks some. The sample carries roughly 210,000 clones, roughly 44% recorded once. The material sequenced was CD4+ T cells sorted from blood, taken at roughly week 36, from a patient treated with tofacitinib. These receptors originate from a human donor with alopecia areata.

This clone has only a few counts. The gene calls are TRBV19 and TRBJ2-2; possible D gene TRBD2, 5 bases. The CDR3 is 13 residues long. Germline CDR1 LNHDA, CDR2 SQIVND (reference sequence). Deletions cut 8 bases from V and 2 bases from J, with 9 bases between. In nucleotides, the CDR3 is TGTGCCAGTCAGACGGGAAACACCGGGGAGCTGTTTTTT. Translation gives CASQTGNTGELFF.

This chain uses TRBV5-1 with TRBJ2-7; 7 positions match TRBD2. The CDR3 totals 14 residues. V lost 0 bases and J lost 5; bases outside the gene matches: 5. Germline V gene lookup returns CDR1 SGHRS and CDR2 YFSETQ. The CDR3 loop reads CASSLAPSGDEQYF. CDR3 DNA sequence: TGCGCCAGCAGCTTGGCACCTAGCGGAGACGAGCAGTACTTC.

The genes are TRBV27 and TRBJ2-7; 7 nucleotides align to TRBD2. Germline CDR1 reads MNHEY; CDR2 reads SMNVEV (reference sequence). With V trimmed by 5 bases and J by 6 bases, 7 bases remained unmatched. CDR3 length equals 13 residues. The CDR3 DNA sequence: TGTGCCAGCAGTCGAGCGGGAATCCGCGAGCAGTACTTC. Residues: CASSRAGIREQYF.

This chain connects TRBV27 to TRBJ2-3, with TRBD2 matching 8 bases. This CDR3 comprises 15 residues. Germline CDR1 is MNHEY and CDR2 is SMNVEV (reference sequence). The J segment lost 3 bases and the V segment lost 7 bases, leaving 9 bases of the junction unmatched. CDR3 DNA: TGTGCCAGCATGAGGAGCGGGAGAGGGACAGATACGCAGTATTTT. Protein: CASMRSGRGTDTQYF.

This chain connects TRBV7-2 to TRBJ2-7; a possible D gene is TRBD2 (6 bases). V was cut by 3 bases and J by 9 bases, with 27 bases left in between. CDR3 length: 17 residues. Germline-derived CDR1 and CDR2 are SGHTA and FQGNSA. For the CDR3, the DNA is TGTGCCAGCAGCTTGGGGATCGCCTCGGGCGGGATGTCTTTGCAGTACTTC. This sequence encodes CASSLGIASGGMSLQYF.

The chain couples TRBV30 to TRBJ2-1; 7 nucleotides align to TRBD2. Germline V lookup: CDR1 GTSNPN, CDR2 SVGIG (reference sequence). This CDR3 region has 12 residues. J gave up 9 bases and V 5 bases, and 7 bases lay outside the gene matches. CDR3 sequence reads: CAWGGSGGEQFF. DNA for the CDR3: TGTGCCTGGGGCGGGAGTGGGGGTGAGCAGTTCTTC.

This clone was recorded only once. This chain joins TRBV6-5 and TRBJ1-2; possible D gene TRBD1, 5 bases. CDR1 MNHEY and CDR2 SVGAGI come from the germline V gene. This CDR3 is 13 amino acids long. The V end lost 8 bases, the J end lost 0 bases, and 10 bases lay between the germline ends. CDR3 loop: CASRDRANYGYTF. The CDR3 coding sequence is TGTGCCAGCCGGGACCGAGCTAACTATGGCTACACCTTC.

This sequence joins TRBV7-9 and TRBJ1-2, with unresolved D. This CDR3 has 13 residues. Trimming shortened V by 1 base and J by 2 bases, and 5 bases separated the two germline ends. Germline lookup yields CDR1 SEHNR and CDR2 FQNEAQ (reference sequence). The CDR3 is CASSLGVNYGYTF. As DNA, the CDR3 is TGTGCCAGCAGCTTAGGAGTGAACTATGGCTACACCTTC.

The CDR3 sequence: CASSLDSYTGELFF. DNA of the CDR3: TGTGCCAGCAGTTTGGACAGTTACACCGGGGAGCTGTTTTTT. The V and J genes are TRBV6-5 and TRBJ2-2, with a tentative D call TRBD1 (6 bases). This CDR3 region has 14 residues. Deletions cut 4 bases from V and 3 bases from J, with 9 bases between. Germline CDR1 is MNHEY and CDR2 is SVGAGI.

CDR3: CASLEGPVTDTQYF. In nucleotides, the CDR3 is TGTGCCAGCTTGGAGGGCCCGGTCACAGATACGCAGTATTTT. This chain joins TRBV7-6 and TRBJ2-3, with D possibly matching TRBD2 (6 bases). Germline V lookup: CDR1 SGHVS, CDR2 FNYEAQ. This CDR3 is 14 amino acids long. V gave up 8 bases and J gave up 2 bases, with 14 bases separating them.

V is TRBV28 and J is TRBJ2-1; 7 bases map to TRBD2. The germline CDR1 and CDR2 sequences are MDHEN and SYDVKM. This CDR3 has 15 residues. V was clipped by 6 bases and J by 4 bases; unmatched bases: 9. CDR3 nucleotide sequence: TGTGCCAGCAGCCCCGTTGGGGGGGTATACAATGAGCAGTTCTTC. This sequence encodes CASSPVGGVYNEQFF.

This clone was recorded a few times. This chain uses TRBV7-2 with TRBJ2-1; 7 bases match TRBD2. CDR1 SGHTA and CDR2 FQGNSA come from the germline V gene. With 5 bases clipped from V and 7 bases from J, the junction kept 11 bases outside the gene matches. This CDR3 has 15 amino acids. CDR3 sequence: CASSPWGGSRNEQFF. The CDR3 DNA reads TGTGCCAGCAGCCCCTGGGGCGGGAGTAGGAATGAGCAGTTCTTC.

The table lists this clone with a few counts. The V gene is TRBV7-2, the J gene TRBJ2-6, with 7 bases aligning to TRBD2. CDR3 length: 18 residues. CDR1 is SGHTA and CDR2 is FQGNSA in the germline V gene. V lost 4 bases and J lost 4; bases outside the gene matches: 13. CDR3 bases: TGTGCCAGCAGCTCCTTGGTCGGGGGAGGGTCAGGGGCCAACGTCCTGACTTTC. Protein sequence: CASSSLVGGGSGANVLTF.

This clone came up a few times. CDR3 residues: CASSRASGAQYEQYF. The DNA of the CDR3 is TGTGCCAGCAGCCGAGCTAGCGGGGCTCAATACGAGCAGTACTTC. This rearrangement joins TRBV7-2 to TRBJ2-7; 9 bases are shared with TRBD2. The germline gives CDR1 SGHTA, CDR2 FQGNSA. The CDR3 has 15 amino acids. The J segment lost 4 bases and the V segment lost 5 bases, leaving 9 bases of the junction unmatched. Full variable domain (rest looked up from reference TRBV7-2 and TRBJ2-7): GAGVSQSPSNKVTEKGKDVELRCDPISGHTALYWYRQSLGQGLEFLIYFQGNSAPDKSGLPSDRFSAERTGGSVSTLTIQRTQQEDSAVYLCASSRASGAQYEQYFGPGTRLTVT.

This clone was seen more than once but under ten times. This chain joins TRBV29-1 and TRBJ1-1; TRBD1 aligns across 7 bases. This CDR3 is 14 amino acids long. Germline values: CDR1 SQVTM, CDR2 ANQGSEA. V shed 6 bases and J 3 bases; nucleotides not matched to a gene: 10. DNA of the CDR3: TGCAGCGTCCTCGGGGACAGCCCCGACACTGAAGCTTTCTTT. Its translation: CSVLGDSPDTEAFF.

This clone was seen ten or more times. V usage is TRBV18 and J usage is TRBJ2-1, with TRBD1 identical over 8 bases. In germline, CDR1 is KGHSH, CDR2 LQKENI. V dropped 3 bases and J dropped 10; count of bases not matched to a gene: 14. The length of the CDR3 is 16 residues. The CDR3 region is CASSPDRTGFRTEQFF. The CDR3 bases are TGTGCCAGCTCACCTGATCGGACAGGGTTCCGGACGGAGCAGTTCTTC.

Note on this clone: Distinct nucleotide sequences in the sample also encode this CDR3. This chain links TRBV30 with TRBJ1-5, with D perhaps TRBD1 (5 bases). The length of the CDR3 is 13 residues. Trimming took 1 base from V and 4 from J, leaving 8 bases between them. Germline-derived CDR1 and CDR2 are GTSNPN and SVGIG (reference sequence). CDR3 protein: CAWSGGGNQPQHF. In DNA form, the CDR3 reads TGTGCCTGGAGTGGTGGGGGGAATCAGCCCCAGCATTTT.

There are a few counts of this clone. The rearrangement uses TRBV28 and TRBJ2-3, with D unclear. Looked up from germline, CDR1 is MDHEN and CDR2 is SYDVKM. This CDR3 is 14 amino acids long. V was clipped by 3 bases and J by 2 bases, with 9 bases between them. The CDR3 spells CASSLAGATDTQYF. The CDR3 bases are TGTGCCAGCAGTTTGGCAGGAGCCACAGATACGCAGTATTTT.

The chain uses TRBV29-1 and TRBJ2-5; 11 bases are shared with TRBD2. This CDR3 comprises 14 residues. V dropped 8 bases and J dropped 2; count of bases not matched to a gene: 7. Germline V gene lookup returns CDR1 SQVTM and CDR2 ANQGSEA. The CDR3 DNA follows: TGCAGCATTCGCGGGACTAGCGGACAAGAGACCCAGTACTTC. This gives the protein CSIRGTSGQETQYF.

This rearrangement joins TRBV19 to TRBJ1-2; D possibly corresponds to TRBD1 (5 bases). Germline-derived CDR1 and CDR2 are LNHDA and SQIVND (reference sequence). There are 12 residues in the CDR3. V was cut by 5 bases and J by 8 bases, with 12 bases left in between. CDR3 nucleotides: TGTGCCAGTAGTCAAGGGGTGGGCGGCTACACCTTC. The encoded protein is CASSQGVGGYTF.

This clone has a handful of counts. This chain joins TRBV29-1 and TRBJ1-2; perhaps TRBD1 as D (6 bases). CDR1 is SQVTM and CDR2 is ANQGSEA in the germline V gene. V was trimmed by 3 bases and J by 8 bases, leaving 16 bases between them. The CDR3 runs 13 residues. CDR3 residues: CSVDTDRSGGYTF. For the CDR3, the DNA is TGCAGCGTTGATACCGACAGGTCGGGAGGCTACACCTTC.

The CDR3 loop is CASSHLQSLDTQYF. The CDR3 region has the DNA TGTGCCAGCAGCCACCTTCAGTCTCTGGATACGCAGTATTTT. V and J are TRBV14 and TRBJ2-3; D call uncertain. Trimming took off 3 bases at V and 6 bases at J, with 13 bases between the two ends. The length of the CDR3 is 14 residues. CDR1 and CDR2 from the germline V gene are SGHDN and FVKESK.

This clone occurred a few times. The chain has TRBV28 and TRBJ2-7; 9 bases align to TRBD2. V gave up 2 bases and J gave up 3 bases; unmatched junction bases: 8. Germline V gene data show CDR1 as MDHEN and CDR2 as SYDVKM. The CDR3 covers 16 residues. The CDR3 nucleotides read TGTGCCAGCAGTTTAGCGGGGGCTAGCGGGGTCTACGAGCAGTACTTC. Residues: CASSLAGASGVYEQYF. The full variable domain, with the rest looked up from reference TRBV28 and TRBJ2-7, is DVKVTQSSRYLVKRTGEKVFLECVQDMDHENMFWYRQDPGLGLRLIYFSYDVKMKEKGDIPEGYSVSREKKERFSLILESASTNQTSMYLCASSLAGASGVYEQYFGPGTRLTVT.

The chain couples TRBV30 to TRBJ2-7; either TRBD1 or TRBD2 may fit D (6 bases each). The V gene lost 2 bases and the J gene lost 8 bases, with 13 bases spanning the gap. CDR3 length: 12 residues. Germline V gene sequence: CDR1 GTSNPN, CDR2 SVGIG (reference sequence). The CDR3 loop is CAWSLQGTQQYF. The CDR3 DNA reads TGTGCCTGGAGTCTCCAGGGGACTCAGCAGTACTTC.

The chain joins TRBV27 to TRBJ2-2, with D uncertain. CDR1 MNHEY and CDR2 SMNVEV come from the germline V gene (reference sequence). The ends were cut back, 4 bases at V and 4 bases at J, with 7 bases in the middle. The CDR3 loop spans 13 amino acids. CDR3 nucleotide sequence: TGTGCCAGCAGTTCGTACTCCACCGGGGAGCTGTTTTTT. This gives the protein CASSSYSTGELFF.

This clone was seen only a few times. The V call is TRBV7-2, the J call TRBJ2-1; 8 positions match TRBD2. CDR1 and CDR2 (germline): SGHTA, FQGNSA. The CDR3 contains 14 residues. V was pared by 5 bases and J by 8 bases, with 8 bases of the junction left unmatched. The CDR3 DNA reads TGTGCCAGCAGCCGAAGAGCGGGAGAACATGAGCAGTTCTTC. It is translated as CASSRRAGEHEQFF.

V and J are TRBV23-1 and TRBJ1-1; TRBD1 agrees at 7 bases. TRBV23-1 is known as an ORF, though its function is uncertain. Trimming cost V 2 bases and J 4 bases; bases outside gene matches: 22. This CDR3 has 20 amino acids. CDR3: CASSQGGRSRQGGGGTEAFF. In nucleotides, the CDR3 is TGCGCCAGCAGTCAAGGCGGGCGTTCGAGACAGGGAGGTGGCGGCACTGAAGCTTTCTTT.

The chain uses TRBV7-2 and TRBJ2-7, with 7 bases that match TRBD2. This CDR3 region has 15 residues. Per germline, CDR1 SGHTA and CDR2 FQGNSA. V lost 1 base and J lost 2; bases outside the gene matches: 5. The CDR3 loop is CASSLDGGGTYEQYF. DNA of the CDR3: TGTGCCAGCAGCTTAGATGGGGGAGGGACCTACGAGCAGTACTTC.